Each of the 7 T cell receptor beta chains below was sequenced from the same sample in a study of blood T cell repertoires in COVID-19. Some clones are missing from TCRdb's copy, which holds only in-frame ones; the method was immunoSEQ multiplex PCR. Altogether 200,000 to 300,000 clones are present, about 83% being singletons, with the ten largest covering approximately 5.7%. Sequencing was done on a sample of peripheral blood. These receptors were obtained from a human donor in a cohort sampled during active COVID-19.

V and J are TRBV27 and TRBJ2-3; unclear D gene. The V end was cut by 2 bases, the J end by 3 bases, with 6 bases between. In germline, CDR1 is MNHEY, CDR2 SMNVEV (reference sequence). CDR3 length: 13 amino acids. CDR3 bases: TGTGCCAGCAGTTTAGGAGTAACAGATACGCAGTATTTT. It specifies CASSLGVTDTQYF.

This clone was observed a few times. The rearrangement joins TRBV6-1 to TRBJ1-5; tentative D call: TRBD1 (5 bases). Trimming cost V 2 bases and J 5 bases, with 10 bases left between them. Germline V gene lookup returns CDR1 MNHNS and CDR2 SASEGT. This CDR3 has 14 residues. CDR3 amino acids: CASSERRADQPQHF. DNA of the CDR3: TGTGCCAGCAGTGAACGCAGGGCGGATCAGCCCCAGCATTTT.

The chain has TRBV18 and TRBJ1-3; the D gene is possibly TRBD1 (6 bases). V shed 8 bases and J shed 0 bases, with 17 bases lying between them. Germline V lookup: CDR1 KGHSH, CDR2 LQKENI. CDR3 length equals 16 residues. The DNA for the CDR3 is TGTGCCAGCCCGGTGGATCAGGGGAGCTCTGGAAACACCATATATTTT. This sequence encodes CASPVDQGSSGNTIYF.

This clone was seen a single time. This chain joins TRBV6-5 and TRBJ1-1; the match to TRBD1 covers 7 bases. The V segment lost 6 bases and the J segment 1 base; nucleotides outside the gene matches: 2. Germline CDR1 is MNHEY and CDR2 is SVGAGI. This CDR3 is built from 13 residues. This CDR3 reads CASRRGPNTEAFF. CDR3 sequence (DNA): TGTGCCAGCAGGAGGGGGCCGAACACTGAAGCTTTCTTT.

The rearrangement joins TRBV15 to TRBJ2-3; no firm D call. Germline V CDR1 and CDR2: LNHNV, YYDKDF (reference sequence). This CDR3 has 15 amino acids. Trimming removed 0 bases at V and 1 base at J, with 8 bases between. The CDR3 spells CATSRERFGTDTQYF. The CDR3 DNA reads TGTGCCACCAGCAGAGAACGGTTTGGCACAGATACGCAGTATTTT.

This clone was found a few times. This chain joins TRBV9 and TRBJ1-1; D remains ambiguous. V lost 5 bases and J 0 bases, leaving 8 bases between the germline ends. Germline CDR1 is SGDLS and CDR2 is YYNGEE. This CDR3 is built from 13 residues. In nucleotides, the CDR3 is TGTGCCAGCAGGGAGACGGTGAACACTGAAGCTTTCTTT. It encodes CASRETVNTEAFF.

The J gene is TRBJ2-2, the V gene TRBV5-1; no clear D gene. The CDR3 covers 14 residues. V lost 0 bases, J lost 8 bases, and 11 bases lay in between. Germline V gives CDR1 SGHRS, CDR2 YFSETQ. The CDR3 is CASSLGHTRGELFF. CDR3 sequence (DNA): TGCGCCAGCAGCTTGGGGCATACGCGGGGGGAGCTGTTTTTT.